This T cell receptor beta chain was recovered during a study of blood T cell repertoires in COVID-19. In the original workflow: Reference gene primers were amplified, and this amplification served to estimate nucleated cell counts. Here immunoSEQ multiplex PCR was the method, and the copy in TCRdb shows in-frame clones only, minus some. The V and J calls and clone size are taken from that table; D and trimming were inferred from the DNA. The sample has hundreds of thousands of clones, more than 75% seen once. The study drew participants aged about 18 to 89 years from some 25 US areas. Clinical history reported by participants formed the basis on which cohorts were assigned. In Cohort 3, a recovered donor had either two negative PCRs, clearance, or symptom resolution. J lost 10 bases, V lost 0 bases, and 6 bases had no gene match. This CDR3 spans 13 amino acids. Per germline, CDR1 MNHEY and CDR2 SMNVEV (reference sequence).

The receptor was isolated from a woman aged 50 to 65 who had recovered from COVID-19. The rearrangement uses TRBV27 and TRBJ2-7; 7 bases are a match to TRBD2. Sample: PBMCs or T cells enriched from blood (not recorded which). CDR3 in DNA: TGTGCCAGCAGTTTATCAGGCGGGAGTTTACAGTACTTC. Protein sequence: CASSLSGGSLQYF.